This TCR beta chain comes out of a study of metastatic and nonmetastatic thyroid tumors. Study-level background: Where malignant and benign thyroid patients were concerned, repertoires were compared across blood and tumor or nodule tissue.

The CDR3 is 12 amino acids. V lost 6 bases and J 2 bases, leaving 7 bases between the germline ends. The study, taken as a whole, reports: Malignant tumors reportedly showed significantly higher TCR beta diversity than benign nodules in both blood and tumor.

There were no patients who had received any treatment before thyroid surgery. This clone qualifies as medium-sized (0.01 to 0.1%). Its target is unknown. Original data processing: Clinicopathological groups differed in CDR3, with these differences serving to build a distant-metastasis classifier for papillary thyroid cancer. TCRdb called clones again from the PCR reads with MiXCR. V and J calls and clone size were set by TCRdb, not the authors. In the table there are 25,000 to 35,000 clones, 3.5% to 5% of which are singletons. The sequenced material came from blood. V and J are TRBV12-3 or TRBV12-4 and TRBJ1-2; tentative D call: TRBD1 (5 bases). The receptor's source is a female donor with papillary thyroid cancer or a benign thyroid nodule (not recorded which). Some clones in this sample may be carry-over from other donors' samples. As DNA, the CDR3 is TGTGCCAGCAGCCGGGGGAACTATGGCTACACCTTC. Residues: CASSRGNYGYTF.